Following are 5 T cell receptor beta chains from one sample sequenced in a study of T cells expressing NK-cell markers. TCRdb re-called the 5' RACE reads; every CDR3 protein appears as one record, without DNA. The sample includes 400,000 to 500,000 distinct CDR3 sequences. The sample consisted of blood T cells: a sorted CD56 or NKG2C T cell subset, CD4+ or CD8+ T cells, or bulk PBMC T cells (not recorded which). All receptors derive from a woman between 18 and 70 years old in good health.

The V call is TRBV28, the J call TRBJ2-1. The CDR3 consists of 13 residues. Germline lookup yields CDR1 MDHEN and CDR2 SYDVKM. The CDR3 here is CASSIGLFNEQFF.

The V gene is TRBV28, the J gene TRBJ2-7; TCRdb's assignment of TRBD2 cannot be checked, as there is no DNA. The CDR3 is made up of 14 amino acids. CDR1 and CDR2 from the germline V gene are MDHEN and SYDVKM. The CDR3 loop is CASSWAGGTYEQYF.

The chain carries TRBV20-1 and TRBJ2-7; TCRdb reports TRBD1, a call that lacks DNA to check it against. This CDR3 is built from 14 residues. CDR1 is DFQATT and CDR2 is SNEGSKA in the germline V gene (reference sequence). The CDR3 region is CSARSQTGSGEQYF.

The chain couples TRBV28 to TRBJ2-6. The CDR3 is 18 residues long. The germline gives CDR1 MDHEN, CDR2 SYDVKM. CDR3: CASSSSFLTGPGANVLTF.

This chain joins TRBV28 and TRBJ2-1; TCRdb calls TRBD2, which cannot be checked without DNA. The CDR3 totals 17 residues. Germline CDR1 MDHEN, CDR2 SYDVKM. The CDR3 spells CASSLGNSGRTYNEQFF.